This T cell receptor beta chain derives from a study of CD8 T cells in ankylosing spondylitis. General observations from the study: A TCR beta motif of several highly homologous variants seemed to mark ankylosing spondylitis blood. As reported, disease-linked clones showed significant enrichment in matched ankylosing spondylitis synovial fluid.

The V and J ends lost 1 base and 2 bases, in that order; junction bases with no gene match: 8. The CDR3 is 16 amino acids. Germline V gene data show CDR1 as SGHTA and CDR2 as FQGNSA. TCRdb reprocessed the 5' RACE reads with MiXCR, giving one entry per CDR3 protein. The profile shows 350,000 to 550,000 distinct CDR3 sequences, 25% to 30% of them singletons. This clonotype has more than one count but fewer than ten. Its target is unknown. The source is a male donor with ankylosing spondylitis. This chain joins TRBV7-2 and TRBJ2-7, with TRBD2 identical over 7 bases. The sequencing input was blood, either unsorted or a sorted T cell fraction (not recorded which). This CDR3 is CASSLGGSAGAYEQYF. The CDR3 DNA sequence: TGTGCCAGCAGCTTAGGAGGCTCGGCGGGAGCCTACGAGCAGTACTTC. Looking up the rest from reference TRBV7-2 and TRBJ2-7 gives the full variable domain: GAGVSQSPSNKVTEKGKDVELRCDPISGHTALYWYRQSLGQGLEFLIYFQGNSAPDKSGLPSDRFSAERTGGSVSTLTIQRTQQEDSAVYLCASSLGGSAGAYEQYFGPGTRLTVT.